This is a list of T cell receptor beta chains from one sample in a study of T-cell reconstitution after alpha-beta-depleted transplantation in children. Each CDR3 protein gets one entry after TCRdb re-called the PCR reads with MiXCR. This table has a few hundred thousand distinct CDR3 sequences, approximately 7% appearing once. The source was PBMCs, collected before TCRalphabeta/CD19-depleted stem cell transplant. These TCRs come from a boy aged 2 to 10 with acute lymphoblastic leukemia, due to receive a stem cell transplant. Each CDR3 is given with its conserved first and last residue. A D gene is named only where the DNA matches it firmly. Where a row states a size, it is once, few, many or the class of an expanded clone; other rows omit it.

>NA|many|TRBV21-1|TRBJ2-5
CASSKEDRGETQYF
TGTGCCAGCAGCAAAGAAGACAGGGGAGAGACCCAGTACTTC
>TRBD2|few|TRBV12-3/TRBV12-4|TRBJ2-5
CASSLGLVVTQYF
TGTGCCAGCAGTTTGGGACTAGTGGTGACCCAGTACTTC
>NA|NA|TRBV7-8|TRBJ1-4
CASSPHPGGAGEKLFF
TGTGCCAGCAGCCCACATCCGGGGGGCGCAGGTGAAAAACTGTTTTTT
>TRBD2|few|TRBV7-2|TRBJ2-5
CASSRSRGGLETQYF
TGTGCCAGCAGTCGAAGTCGGGGGGGCCTTGAGACCCAGTACTTC
>TRBD1|many|TRBV9|TRBJ1-2
CASSSTPDRGHHGYTF
TGTGCCAGCAGCTCCACACCAGACAGGGGGCATCATGGCTACACCTTC
>NA|few|TRBV28|TRBJ2-4
CASSFFSAKNIQYF
TGTGCCAGCAGTTTCTTTAGTGCCAAAAACATTCAGTACTTC
>NA|many|TRBV5-5|TRBJ2-1
CASSLGLLALINEQFF
TGTGCCAGCAGCTTAGGCCTCCTGGCGCTGATTAATGAGCAGTTCTTC
>NA|few|TRBV4-3|TRBJ1-5
CASSQGPGHPYSNQPQHF
TGCGCCAGCAGCCAAGGTCCTGGCCACCCTTATAGCAATCAGCCCCAGCATTTT
>NA|NA|TRBV4-3|TRBJ1-3
CASSQLRMGSGNTIYF
TGCGCCAGCAGCCAACTTCGTATGGGCTCTGGAAACACCATATATTTT
>NA|many|TRBV28|TRBJ2-1
CASNGNEQFF
TGTGCCAGCAATGGCAATGAGCAGTTCTTC
>TRBD2|many|TRBV20-1|TRBJ2-1
CSARTSGDYNEQFF
TGCAGTGCTAGGACTAGCGGTGACTACAATGAGCAGTTCTTC
>NA|few|TRBV20-1|TRBJ2-3
CSALNTGTDTQYF
TGCAGTGCTCTTAACACGGGCACAGATACGCAGTATTTT
>TRBD2|few|TRBV4-2|TRBJ2-4
CASSQEVLAGGLAKNIQYF
TGTGCCAGCAGCCAAGAGGTGCTAGCGGGGGGTCTCGCCAAAAACATTCAGTACTTC
>NA|many|TRBV2|TRBJ2-7
CASSDSGSVPHF
TGTGCCAGCAGTGATTCGGGGAGCGTACCCCACTTC
>NA|few|TRBV30|TRBJ2-7
CAWTDGSSYEQYF
TGTGCCTGGACGGACGGGAGCTCCTACGAGCAGTACTTC
>NA|few|TRBV7-9|TRBJ2-2
CASSGPGTLSAGELFF
TGTGCCAGCAGCGGACCGGGGACCCTCTCTGCCGGGGAGCTGTTTTTT
>NA|many|TRBV5-1|TRBJ2-2
CASSLDTGELFF
TGTGCCAGCAGCTTGGACACCGGGGAGCTGTTTTTT
>NA|once|TRBV7-8|TRBJ2-2
CASSLDGRVTGELFF
TGTGCCAGCAGCTTAGACGGTCGGGTCACCGGGGAGCTGTTTTTT
>NA|NA|TRBV15|TRBJ2-1
CATSKDGVPESEQFF
TGTGCCACCAGCAAGGATGGGGTTCCGGAATCGGAGCAGTTCTTC
>TRBD2|few|TRBV19|TRBJ2-7
CASSISLAGNSYEQYF
TGTGCCAGTAGTATCTCGCTAGCGGGGAACTCCTACGAGCAGTACTTC
>TRBD1|few|TRBV5-5|TRBJ2-3
CASSYGTGGKTDTQYF
TGTGCCAGCAGCTACGGGACAGGGGGCAAAACAGATACGCAGTATTTT
>NA|many|TRBV2|TRBJ2-3
CASQRMTSTDTQYF
TGTGCCAGCCAGAGGATGACTAGCACAGATACGCAGTATTTT
>TRBD1|many|TRBV15|TRBJ1-5
CATTDGQGLRGPQHF
TGTGCCACCACCGACGGACAGGGGCTTAGAGGGCCCCAGCATTTT